Below, 28 T cell receptor beta chains from the same sample are listed, as sequenced in a study of cytomegalovirus exposure and HLA in healthy donors. The PCR contained 60 Vbeta and 13 Jbeta primers. TCRdb's table, derived via immunoSEQ multiplex PCR, lists solely in-frame clones and lacks some. The data contain around 230,000 clones, more than 70% of them singletons. The specimen sequenced was PBMCs. The source of these receptors is a boy between 10 and 17 years old in good health and CMV-seronegative.

The chain links TRBV19 to TRBJ1-2; 9 nucleotides match TRBD1. CDR1 LNHDA and CDR2 SQIVND come from the germline V gene (reference sequence). The CDR3 sequence is 13 residues long. J was trimmed by 6 bases and V by 1 base; bases with no gene match: 0. In DNA form, the CDR3 reads TGTGCCAGTAGTATAGGACAGGGGGATGGCTACACCTTC. It encodes CASSIGQGDGYTF.

This chain links TRBV19 with TRBJ2-3; 12 nucleotides align to TRBD2. The CDR3 extends over 15 amino acids. CDR1 and CDR2 from the germline V gene are LNHDA and SQIVND (reference sequence). The ends lost 7 bases at V and 0 bases at J; junction bases unmatched: 2. The CDR3 DNA reads TGTGCCAGTATTGGACTAGCGGGGAGCACAGATACGCAGTATTTT. Amino acids: CASIGLAGSTDTQYF. Complete variable domain (other parts from reference TRBV19 and TRBJ2-3): DGGITQSPKYLFRKEGQNVTLSCEQNLNHDAMYWYRQDPGQGLRLIYYSQIVNDFQKGDIAEGYSVSREKKESFPLTVTSAQKNPTAFYLCASIGLAGSTDTQYFGPGTRLTVL.

This clone was seen a handful of times. The CDR3 here is CASSEGRRGTYNEQFF. CDR3 nucleotides: TGTGCCAGCAGTGAAGGCCGCAGGGGTACCTACAATGAGCAGTTCTTC. The chain links TRBV2 to TRBJ2-1, with D maybe TRBD1 (6 bases). V was clipped by 1 base and J by 2 bases, with 12 bases between them. Germline V gives CDR1 SNHLY, CDR2 FYNNEI. The CDR3 runs to 16 residues.

This chain joins TRBV2 and TRBJ1-3; TRBD1 matches at 7 bases. CDR1 is SNHLY, CDR2 FYNNEI, per germline. The CDR3 has 15 amino acids. V shed 6 bases, J shed 3 bases, and the junction held 8 bases outside the gene matches. The CDR3: CASRLTGSGGNTIYF. CDR3 coding DNA: TGTGCCAGCAGGCTGACAGGGTCGGGTGGAAACACCATATATTTT.

The chain links TRBV4-2 to TRBJ2-3; TRBD2 matches at 9 bases. CDR3 length equals 16 residues. After removal of 1 base from V and 2 bases from J, the junction contained 4 bases not matched to a gene. Germline V CDR1 and CDR2: LGHNA, YNFKEQ. CDR3 nucleotides: TGTGCCAGCAGCCAAGGACTAGCGGACCACACAGATACGCAGTATTTT. Its protein is CASSQGLADHTDTQYF.

The V gene is TRBV5-1, the J gene TRBJ2-7; D unresolved. Trimming shortened V by 7 bases and J by 3 bases, and 20 bases separated the two germline ends. Germline CDR1 SGHRS, CDR2 YFSETQ. This CDR3 spans 15 amino acids. The CDR3 nucleotides read TGCGCCAGCGGATCAACAGTTCCCGGTTTCTACGAGCAGTACTTC. The encoded protein is CASGSTVPGFYEQYF.

The chain has TRBV11-3 and TRBJ2-1; possible D gene TRBD2, 7 bases. V dropped 8 bases and J dropped 0 bases, with 11 bases sitting between them. The CDR3 loop spans 14 amino acids. Germline V lookup: CDR1 SGHNT, CDR2 YENEEA. This CDR3 is CASGGASSYNEQFF. The CDR3, as DNA: TGTGCCAGCGGGGGGGCGAGCTCCTACAATGAGCAGTTCTTC.

This chain links TRBV10-3 with TRBJ1-1; 12 bases line up with TRBD1. Germline V gene lookup returns CDR1 ENHRY and CDR2 SYGVKD. The CDR3 runs to 15 residues. With 2 bases clipped from V and 9 bases from J, the junction kept 7 bases outside the gene matches. Here the CDR3 reads CAISEGDRGRGKAFF. DNA of the CDR3: TGTGCCATCAGTGAGGGGGACAGGGGGCGGGGGAAAGCTTTCTTT.

This clone showed up just a few times. The chain combines TRBV10-1 with TRBJ1-1, with unresolved D. Germline assignment: CDR1 WNHNN and CDR2 SYGVQD (reference sequence). V lost 0 bases to trimming and J lost 4 bases, with 9 bases between them. The length of the CDR3 is 14 residues. In DNA form, the CDR3 reads TGCGCCAGCAGTGAGTCGTACGGAGCCACTGAAGCTTTCTTT. Its protein is CASSESYGATEAFF.

V and J are TRBV5-4 and TRBJ2-7, with D possibly being TRBD2 (7 bases). Deletions cut 0 bases from V and 6 bases from J, with 16 bases between. The CDR3 spans 15 residues. Per the germline V gene, CDR1 is SGHNT and CDR2 is YYREEE (reference sequence). The CDR3 bases are TGTGCCAGCAGCTTGGCCGGGGGGCGCGCAGGCGAGCAGTACTTC. Protein: CASSLAGGRAGEQYF.

This clone was picked up a small number of times. The chain uses TRBV19 and TRBJ1-5; 11 nucleotides line up with TRBD1. Germline loops: CDR1 LNHDA, CDR2 SQIVND (reference sequence). V gave up 4 bases and J gave up 3 bases; unmatched junction bases: 17. The CDR3 spans 20 residues. The CDR3 DNA reads as TGTGCCAGTAGTACCCCCGAGCTGGACAGGGGGCTACTCTTCAATCAGCCCCAGCATTTT. This translates into CASSTPELDRGLLFNQPQHF.

The J gene is TRBJ2-1, the V gene TRBV11-2; possible D gene TRBD1, 7 bases. The CDR3 consists of 16 residues. Germline V gives CDR1 SGHAT, CDR2 FQNNGV. V lost 5 bases and J lost 3, with 17 bases in between. CDR3 sequence: CASSPDQGGIYNEQFF. The CDR3 DNA reads TGTGCCAGCAGCCCCGACCAGGGGGGAATCTACAATGAGCAGTTCTTC.

V gene TRBV9 combines with J gene TRBJ2-3; D call uncertain. This CDR3 has 11 residues. The germline V gene has CDR1 SGDLS and CDR2 YYNGEE. Trimming took off 7 bases at V and 1 base at J, with 4 bases between the two ends. CDR3 region: CASRGTDTQYF. The CDR3 DNA reads TGTGCCAGCCGGGGCACAGATACGCAGTATTTT.

V gene TRBV6-1 combines with J gene TRBJ2-7; 10 bases are a match to TRBD2. This CDR3 is 15 amino acids long. Germline lookup yields CDR1 MNHNS and CDR2 SASEGT. V gave up 6 bases and J gave up 3 bases; unmatched junction bases: 8. Here the CDR3 DNA reads TGTGCCAGCAGGTACGGACTAGCGGACCTCTACGAGCAGTACTTC. Protein: CASRYGLADLYEQYF.

The chain has TRBV4-1 and TRBJ2-5, with D tentatively TRBD2 (6 bases). CDR3 length: 16 amino acids. Per germline, CDR1 MGHRA and CDR2 YSYEKL. V lost 0 bases, J lost 2 bases, and 13 bases lay in between. Here the CDR3 reads CASSQDRASVQETQYF. The CDR3 DNA reads as TGCGCCAGCAGCCAAGATCGGGCTAGCGTACAAGAGACCCAGTACTTC.

This rearrangement joins TRBV11-2 to TRBJ2-2; 15 bases fit TRBD2. Germline assignment: CDR1 SGHAT and CDR2 FQNNGV. J was trimmed by 5 bases and V by 4 bases; bases with no gene match: 8. The CDR3 is 18 residues long. The chain's CDR3 is CASSSRTSGRGGTGELFF. The CDR3 DNA sequence: TGTGCCAGCAGCTCGCGGACTAGCGGGAGGGGCGGTACCGGGGAGCTGTTTTTT. The full variable domain, completed using reference TRBV11-2 and TRBJ2-2, is EAGVAQSPRYKIIEKRQSVAFWCNPISGHATLYWYQQILGQGPKLLIQFQNNGVVDDSQLPKDRFSAERLKGVDSTLKIQPAKLEDSAVYLCASSSRTSGRGGTGELFFGEGSRLTVL.

This rearrangement joins TRBV9 to TRBJ1-2; 11 nucleotides match TRBD1. The germline V gene has CDR1 SGDLS and CDR2 YYNGEE. Trimming removed 4 bases from V and 8 bases from J; junction bases left unmatched: 10. The CDR3 is 15 residues long. In DNA, the CDR3 is TGTGCCAGCAGCTCCGGACCGGGACAGGGGGAGGGCTACACCTTC. As protein: CASSSGPGQGEGYTF.

V gene TRBV10-1 combines with J gene TRBJ2-7, with D hard to call. This CDR3 spans 14 amino acids. Germline V CDR1 and CDR2: WNHNN, SYGVQD (reference sequence). V was cut by 0 bases and J by 3 bases, with 9 bases left in between. CDR3 nucleotides: TGCGCCAGCAGTGAGTCACTCGCGGACTACGAGCAGTACTTC. This sequence encodes CASSESLADYEQYF.

This chain joins TRBV7-9 and TRBJ2-2; a possible D gene is TRBD2 (5 bases). V was trimmed by 3 bases and J by 6 bases, leaving 8 bases between them. CDR1 is SEHNR, CDR2 FQNEAQ, per germline (reference sequence). The CDR3 consists of 13 residues. The DNA for the CDR3 is TGTGCCAGCAGCTTCGAGGGCCCCGGGGAGCTGTTTTTT. Translating gives CASSFEGPGELFF.

The chain has TRBV15 and TRBJ2-2; TRBD1 aligns across 7 bases. Trimming took 0 bases from V and 4 from J; bases not matched to a gene: 11. CDR3 length: 18 amino acids. Germline V gives CDR1 LNHNV, CDR2 YYDKDF (reference sequence). Here the CDR3 DNA reads TGTGCCACCAGCAGAGATCTGGGCACAGGGGTGGGCACCGGGGAGCTGTTTTTT. Translation: CATSRDLGTGVGTGELFF.

V is TRBV6-5 and J is TRBJ2-3, with 8 positions matching TRBD2. The trim removed 2 bases at V and 6 bases at J, leaving 4 bases unmatched. Germline V gene lookup returns CDR1 MNHEY and CDR2 SVGAGI. The CDR3 runs to 14 residues. The DNA of the CDR3 is TGTGCCAGCAGTTACCGCGGGGGGACCGATACGCAGTATTTT. This gives the protein CASSYRGGTDTQYF.

This chain uses TRBV2 with TRBJ2-2; TRBD2 matches at 8 bases. Germline loops: CDR1 SNHLY, CDR2 FYNNEI. V trimming: 10 bases; J trimming: 8 bases; junction bases outside the gene matches: 9. This CDR3 has 13 residues. CDR3 sequence: CATFGGGRGELFF. CDR3 coding DNA: TGTGCCACCTTCGGCGGGGGGCGTGGGGAGCTGTTTTTT. The variable domain in full, with the rest retrieved from reference TRBV2 and TRBJ2-2, is EPEVTQTPSHQVTQMGQEVILRCVPISNHLYFYWYRQILGQKVEFLVSFYNNEISEKSEIFDDQFSVERPDGSNFTLKIRSTKLEDSAMYFCATFGGGRGELFFGEGSRLTVL.

This rearrangement joins TRBV13 to TRBJ1-1, with D maybe TRBD1 (5 bases). Germline lookup yields CDR1 PRHDT and CDR2 FYEKMQ (reference sequence). CDR3 length: 15 residues. The V gene lost 0 bases and the J gene lost 6 bases, with 14 bases spanning the gap. CDR3 nucleotides: TGTGCCAGCAGCTTAGGGTCAGGGATCGGTGCTGAAGCTTTCTTT. Residues: CASSLGSGIGAEAFF.

The V call is TRBV9, the J call TRBJ2-1; D is possibly TRBD2 (5 bases). Trimming cost V 0 bases and J 9 bases, with 10 bases left between them. Germline V gene sequence: CDR1 SGDLS, CDR2 YYNGEE. This CDR3 region has 13 residues. CDR3 DNA: TGTGCCAGCAGCGTAGCGAAGGCGGGTGAGCAGTTCTTC. Residues: CASSVAKAGEQFF.

The V gene is TRBV6-1, the J gene TRBJ1-5; D uncertain. This CDR3 is 13 amino acids long. Germline CDR1 reads MNHNS; CDR2 reads SASEGT. Trimming pared 5 bases from V and 11 bases from J, leaving 16 bases between. The CDR3 is CASSPARVAAQHF. The CDR3 DNA is TGTGCCAGCAGTCCTGCGAGGGTTGCGGCCCAGCATTTT.

As DNA, the CDR3 is TGTGCCAGCAGCTTAGTACGGGGGGAAAAAGGTCAGCCCCAGCATTTT. Its protein is CASSLVRGEKGQPQHF. J is TRBJ1-5 and V is TRBV11-2; D is perhaps TRBD1 (5 bases). Trimming took off 1 base at V and 6 bases at J, with 16 bases between the two ends. The germline V gene has CDR1 SGHAT and CDR2 FQNNGV. This CDR3 is built from 16 residues.

The gene calls are TRBV29-1 and TRBJ1-1; D might be TRBD1 (5 bases). The germline V gene encodes CDR1 SQVTM and CDR2 ANQGSEA. V gave up 4 bases and J gave up 3 bases, with 12 bases separating them. The CDR3 consists of 13 residues. CDR3 in amino acids: CSVGAGGDTEAFF. The CDR3, as DNA: TGCAGCGTTGGGGCCGGAGGGGACACTGAAGCTTTCTTT.

The V call is TRBV5-1, the J call TRBJ2-4; TRBD2 aligns across 7 bases. Germline assignment: CDR1 SGHRS and CDR2 YFSETQ. The CDR3 runs to 15 residues. V trimming: 2 bases; J trimming: 0 bases; junction bases outside the gene matches: 2. The CDR3 bases are TGCGCCAGCAGCTTAATAGCGGGAGCCAAAAACATTCAGTACTTC. Amino acids: CASSLIAGAKNIQYF.